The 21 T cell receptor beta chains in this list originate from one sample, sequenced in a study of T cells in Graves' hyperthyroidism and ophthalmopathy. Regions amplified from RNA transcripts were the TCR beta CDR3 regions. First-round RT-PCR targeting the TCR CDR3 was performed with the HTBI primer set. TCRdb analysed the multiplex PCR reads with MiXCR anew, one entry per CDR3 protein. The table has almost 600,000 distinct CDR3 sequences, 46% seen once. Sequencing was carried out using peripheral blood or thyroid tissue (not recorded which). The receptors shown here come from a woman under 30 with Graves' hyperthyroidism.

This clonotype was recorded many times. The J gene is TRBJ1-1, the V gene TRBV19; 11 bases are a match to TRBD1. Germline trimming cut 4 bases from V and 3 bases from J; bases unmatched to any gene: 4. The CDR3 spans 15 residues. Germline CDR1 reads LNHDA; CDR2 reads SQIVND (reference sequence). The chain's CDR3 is CASSTRDRGYTEAFF. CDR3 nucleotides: TGTGCCAGTAGTACCAGGGACAGGGGGTACACTGAAGCTTTCTTT.

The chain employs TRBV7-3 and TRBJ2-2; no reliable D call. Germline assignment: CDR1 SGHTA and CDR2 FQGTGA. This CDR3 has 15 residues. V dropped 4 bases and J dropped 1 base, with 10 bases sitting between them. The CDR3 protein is CASSSEDGNTGELFF. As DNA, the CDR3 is TGTGCCAGCAGCTCCGAGGACGGGAACACCGGGGAGCTGTTTTTT.

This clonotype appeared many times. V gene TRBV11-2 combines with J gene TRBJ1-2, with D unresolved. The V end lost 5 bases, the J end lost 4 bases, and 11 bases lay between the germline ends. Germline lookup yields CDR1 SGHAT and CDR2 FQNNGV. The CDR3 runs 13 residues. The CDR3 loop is CASSRAFLYGYTF. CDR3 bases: TGTGCCAGCAGCCGCGCCTTCCTCTATGGCTACACCTTC.

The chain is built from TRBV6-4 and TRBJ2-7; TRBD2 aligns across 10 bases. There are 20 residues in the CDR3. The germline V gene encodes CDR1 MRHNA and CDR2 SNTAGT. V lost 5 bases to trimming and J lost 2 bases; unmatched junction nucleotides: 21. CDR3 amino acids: CASSPPRLAGVMAETYEQYF. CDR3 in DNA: TGTGCCAGCAGTCCCCCCCGGCTAGCGGGAGTGATGGCGGAGACCTACGAGCAGTACTTC.

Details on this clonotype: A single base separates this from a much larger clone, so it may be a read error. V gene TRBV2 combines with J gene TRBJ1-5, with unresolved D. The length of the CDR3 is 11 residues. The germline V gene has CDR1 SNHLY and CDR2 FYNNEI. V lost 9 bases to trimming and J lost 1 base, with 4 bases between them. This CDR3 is CARGSNQPQHF. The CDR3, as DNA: TGTGCCAGAGGGAGCAATCAGCCCCAGCATTTT.

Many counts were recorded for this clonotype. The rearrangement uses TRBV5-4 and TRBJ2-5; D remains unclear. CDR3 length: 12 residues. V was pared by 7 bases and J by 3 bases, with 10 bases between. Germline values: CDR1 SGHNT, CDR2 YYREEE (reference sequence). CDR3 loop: CASSPKEETQYF. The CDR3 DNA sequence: TGTGCCAGCTCTCCCAAAGAAGAGACCCAGTACTTC.

CDR3 DNA: TGCACCACGACTAGCGGGGAGACCCAGTACTTC. It yields the protein CTTTSGETQYF. V is TRBV29-1 and J is TRBJ2-5; TRBD2 agrees at 10 bases. The CDR3 contains 11 residues. CDR1 is SQVTM, CDR2 ANQGSEA, per germline.

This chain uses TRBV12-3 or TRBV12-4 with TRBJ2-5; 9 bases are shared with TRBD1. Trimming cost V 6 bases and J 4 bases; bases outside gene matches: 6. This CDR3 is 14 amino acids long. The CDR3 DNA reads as TGTGCCAGCAGCTGGGGACAGGGCAGAGAGACCCAGTACTTC. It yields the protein CASSWGQGRETQYF.

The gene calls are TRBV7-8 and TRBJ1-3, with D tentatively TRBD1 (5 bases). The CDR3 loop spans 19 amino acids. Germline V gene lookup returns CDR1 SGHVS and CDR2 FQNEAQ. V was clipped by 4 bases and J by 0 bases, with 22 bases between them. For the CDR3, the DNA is TGTGCCAGCAGCTCGGAAGGGGCGGTTGGTGGAAGCTCTGGAAACACCATATATTTT. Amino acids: CASSSEGAVGGSSGNTIYF.

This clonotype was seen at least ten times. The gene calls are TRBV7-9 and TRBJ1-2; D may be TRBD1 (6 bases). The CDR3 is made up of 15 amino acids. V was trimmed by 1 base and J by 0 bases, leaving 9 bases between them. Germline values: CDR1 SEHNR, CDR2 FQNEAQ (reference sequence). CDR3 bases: TGTGCCAGCAGCTTAGGGACAGCCCCTAACTATGGCTACACCTTC. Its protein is CASSLGTAPNYGYTF.

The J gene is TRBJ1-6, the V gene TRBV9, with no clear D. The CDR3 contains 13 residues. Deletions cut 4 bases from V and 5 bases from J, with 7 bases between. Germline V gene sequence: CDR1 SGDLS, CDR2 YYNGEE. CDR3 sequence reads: CASSHTDNSPLHF. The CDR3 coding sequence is TGTGCCAGCAGCCACACGGATAATTCACCCCTCCACTTT.

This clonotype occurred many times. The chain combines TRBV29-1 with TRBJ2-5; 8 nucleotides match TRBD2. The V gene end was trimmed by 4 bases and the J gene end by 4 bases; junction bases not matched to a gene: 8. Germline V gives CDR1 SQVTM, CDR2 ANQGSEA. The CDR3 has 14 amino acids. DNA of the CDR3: TGCAGCGTTGGAGGTTTTCTAGCGGGAGAGACCCAGTACTTC. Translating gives CSVGGFLAGETQYF.

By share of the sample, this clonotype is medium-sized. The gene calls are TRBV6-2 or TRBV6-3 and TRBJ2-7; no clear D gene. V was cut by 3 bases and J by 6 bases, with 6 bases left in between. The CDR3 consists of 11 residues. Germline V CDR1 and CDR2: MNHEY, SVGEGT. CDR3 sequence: CASSYTFEQYF. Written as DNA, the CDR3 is TGTGCCAGCAGTTATACCTTCGAGCAGTACTTC.

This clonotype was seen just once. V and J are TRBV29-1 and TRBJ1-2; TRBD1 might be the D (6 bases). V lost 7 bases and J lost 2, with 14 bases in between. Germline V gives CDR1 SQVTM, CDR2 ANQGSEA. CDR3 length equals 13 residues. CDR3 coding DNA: TGCAGCGAAACCGGGACATCAAACTATGGCTACACCTTC. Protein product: CSETGTSNYGYTF.

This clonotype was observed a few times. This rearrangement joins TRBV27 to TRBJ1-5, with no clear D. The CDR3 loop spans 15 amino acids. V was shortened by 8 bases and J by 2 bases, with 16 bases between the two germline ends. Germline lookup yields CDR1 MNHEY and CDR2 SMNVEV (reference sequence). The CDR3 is CASGSPGGGNQPQHF. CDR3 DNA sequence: TGTGCCAGCGGCTCCCCCGGCGGGGGCAATCAGCCCCAGCATTTT.

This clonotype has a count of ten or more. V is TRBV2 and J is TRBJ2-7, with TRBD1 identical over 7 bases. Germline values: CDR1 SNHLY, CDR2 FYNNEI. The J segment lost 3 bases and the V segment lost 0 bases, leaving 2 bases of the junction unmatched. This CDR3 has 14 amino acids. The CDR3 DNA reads TGTGCCAGCAGTGAAGCGCCAGGGGGCTACGAGCAGTACTTC. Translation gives CASSEAPGGYEQYF.

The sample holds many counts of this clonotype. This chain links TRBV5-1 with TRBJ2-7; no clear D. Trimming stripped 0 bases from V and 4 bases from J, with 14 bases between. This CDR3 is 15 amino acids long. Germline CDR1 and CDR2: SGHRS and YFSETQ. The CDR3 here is CASSLARADLYEQYF. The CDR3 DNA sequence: TGCGCCAGCAGCTTGGCCCGTGCGGACCTTTACGAGCAGTACTTC.

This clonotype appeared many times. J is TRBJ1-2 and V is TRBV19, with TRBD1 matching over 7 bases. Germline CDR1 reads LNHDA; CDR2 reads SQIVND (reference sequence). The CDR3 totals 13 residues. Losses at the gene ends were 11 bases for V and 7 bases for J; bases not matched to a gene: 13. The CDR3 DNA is TGTGCCGCCCGTCAGGGGGGGGCGGGTGGCTACACCTTC. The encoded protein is CAARQGGAGGYTF.

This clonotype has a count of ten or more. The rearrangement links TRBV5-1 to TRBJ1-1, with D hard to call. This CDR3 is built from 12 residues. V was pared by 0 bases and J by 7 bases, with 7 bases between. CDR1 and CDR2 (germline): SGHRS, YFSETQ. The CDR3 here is CASSLADGEAFF. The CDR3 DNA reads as TGCGCCAGCAGCTTGGCGGACGGTGAAGCTTTCTTT.

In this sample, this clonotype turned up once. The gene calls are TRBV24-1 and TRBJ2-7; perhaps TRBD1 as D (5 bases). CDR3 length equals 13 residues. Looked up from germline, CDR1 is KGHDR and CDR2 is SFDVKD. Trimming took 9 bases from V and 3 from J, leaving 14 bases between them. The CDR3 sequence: CATATESGYEQYF. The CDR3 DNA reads TGTGCCACCGCGACAGAGTCCGGCTACGAGCAGTACTTC.

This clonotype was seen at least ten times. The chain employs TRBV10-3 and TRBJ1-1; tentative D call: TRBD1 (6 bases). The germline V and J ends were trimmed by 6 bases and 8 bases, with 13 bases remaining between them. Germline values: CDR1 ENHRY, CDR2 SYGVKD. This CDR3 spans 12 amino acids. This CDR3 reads CAISGGPKEAFF. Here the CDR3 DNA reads TGTGCCATCAGCGGGGGGCCGAAGGAAGCTTTCTTT.